The 23 T cell receptor beta chains below all came from one sample that was sequenced in a study of graft-versus-host responses after intestinal transplantation. Their specific antigens are unknown. Only in-frame clones appear in the TCRdb table, and some are missing; sequencing was by immunoSEQ multiplex PCR. The repertoire includes about 85,000 clones, approximately 80% of them detected once, and around 0.8% sits in the top ten. The sequencing here drew on unstimulated CD4+ T cells sorted from spleen or lymph node cells, taken before intestinal transplant. The source is a human donor who received an intestinal transplant.

This clone has a handful of counts. The sample has other DNA sequences that encode this CDR3 too. This chain links TRBV7-2 with TRBJ2-1; 8 bases map to TRBD2. Germline assignment: CDR1 SGHTA and CDR2 FQGNSA. V lost 3 bases and J lost 9; bases outside the gene matches: 10. The CDR3 consists of 15 residues. The CDR3 DNA reads as TGTGCCAGCAGCTTTCTCGCGGGGGGCGGGGGTGAGCAGTTCTTC. It yields the protein CASSFLAGGGGEQFF.

This rearrangement joins TRBV6-6 to TRBJ2-3; 9 bases are shared with TRBD2. Unmatched junction bases numbered 11, after V lost 7 bases and J lost 3 bases. CDR3 length: 16 residues. Germline assignment: CDR1 MNHNY and CDR2 SVGAGI (reference sequence). The CDR3 sequence is CASTGPLAGETDTQYF. The CDR3, as DNA: TGTGCCAGCACGGGCCCTTTAGCGGGAGAGACAGATACGCAGTATTTT.

The V gene is TRBV6-1, the J gene TRBJ2-1; 10 positions match TRBD1. The CDR3 has 13 amino acids. The germline V gene encodes CDR1 MNHNS and CDR2 SASEGT. V dropped 6 bases and J dropped 6; count of bases not matched to a gene: 2. The CDR3 region has the DNA TGTGCCAGCAGGCGGACAGGGGGCAATGAGCAGTTCTTC. Protein sequence: CASRRTGGNEQFF.

The chain recombines TRBV14 with TRBJ1-1; D unresolved. V lost 0 bases and J 2 bases, leaving 4 bases between the germline ends. This CDR3 spans 13 amino acids. CDR1 SGHDN and CDR2 FVKESK come from the germline V gene. CDR3 DNA sequence: TGTGCCAGCAGCCAAGATCGTAACACTGAAGCTTTCTTT. Translating gives CASSQDRNTEAFF.

This chain connects TRBV5-1 to TRBJ1-1; possible D gene TRBD1, 6 bases. Trimming removed 0 bases from V and 1 base from J, with 10 bases in between. The CDR3 covers 15 residues. Germline CDR1 and CDR2: SGHRS and YFSETQ. CDR3 region: CASSLGARGNTEAFF. CDR3 nucleotides: TGCGCCAGCAGCTTGGGCGCCAGGGGGAACACTGAAGCTTTCTTT.

The genes are TRBV28 and TRBJ2-1; 9 bases line up with TRBD2. Germline CDR1 and CDR2: MDHEN and SYDVKM. V shed 2 bases and J 4 bases; nucleotides not matched to a gene: 3. The CDR3 totals 15 residues. The CDR3 DNA reads TGTGCCAGCAGTTTAGCGGGAGGGGAATACAATGAGCAGTTCTTC. Amino acids: CASSLAGGEYNEQFF. The full variable domain, its missing parts supplied by reference TRBV28 and TRBJ2-1, is DVKVTQSSRYLVKRTGEKVFLECVQDMDHENMFWYRQDPGLGLRLIYFSYDVKMKEKGDIPEGYSVSREKKERFSLILESASTNQTSMYLCASSLAGGEYNEQFFGPGTRLTVL.

In its sample, this clone was seen a few times. The V gene is TRBV19, the J gene TRBJ2-5; 8 bases agree with TRBD1. The CDR3 totals 13 residues. Losses at the gene ends were 6 bases for V and 3 bases for J; bases not matched to a gene: 3. From germline, CDR1 is LNHDA and CDR2 SQIVND (reference sequence). The CDR3: CASRGQGKETQYF. In nucleotides, the CDR3 is TGTGCCAGTAGAGGACAGGGTAAAGAGACCCAGTACTTC.

The J gene is TRBJ1-5, the V gene TRBV27; D remains ambiguous. Germline values: CDR1 MNHEY, CDR2 SMNVEV (reference sequence). This CDR3 has 14 amino acids. The V end was cut by 11 bases, the J end by 10 bases, with 24 bases between. CDR3 residues: CASSDPAVGGPQHF. For the CDR3, the DNA is TGTGCCTCCTCAGACCCGGCCGTGGGAGGACCCCAGCATTTT.

V usage is TRBV9 and J usage is TRBJ2-3, with D tentatively TRBD1 (6 bases). V was clipped by 3 bases and J by 1 base, with 15 bases between them. CDR3 length: 16 residues. Germline loops: CDR1 SGDLS, CDR2 YYNGEE. CDR3 in DNA: TGTGCCAGCAGCGCCCTACAGGGAGCTGGCACAGATACGCAGTATTTT. Its protein is CASSALQGAGTDTQYF.

The J gene is TRBJ1-5, the V gene TRBV27; TRBD1 matches 9 bases. The J segment lost 0 bases and the V segment lost 10 bases, leaving 10 bases of the junction unmatched. This CDR3 is 16 amino acids long. Germline CDR1 is MNHEY and CDR2 is SMNVEV (reference sequence). In DNA form, the CDR3 reads TGTGCCAACAGGGGGCCTATTTGCGATAGCAATCAGCCCCAGCATTTT. Its translation is CANRGPICDSNQPQHF.

J is TRBJ2-7 and V is TRBV10-3; D is unclear. V was pared by 6 bases and J by 5 bases, with 17 bases between. Germline CDR1 reads ENHRY; CDR2 reads SYGVKD. The CDR3 loop spans 14 amino acids. DNA for the CDR3: TGTGCCATCAGCCCCGACACCGCGAGTAACGAGCAGTACTTC. The encoded protein is CAISPDTASNEQYF.

This clone was observed a handful of times. The V gene is TRBV5-1, the J gene TRBJ1-1, with D tentatively TRBD1 (6 bases). Germline loops: CDR1 SGHRS, CDR2 YFSETQ. The V end lost 4 bases, the J end lost 6 bases, and 19 bases lay between the germline ends. CDR3 length: 15 residues. The CDR3 loop reads CASSPGQGRGAEAFF. As DNA, the CDR3 is TGCGCCAGCAGCCCGGGGCAGGGCAGGGGCGCTGAAGCTTTCTTT.

The count of this clone is one. CDR3 sequence: CASSLLGARGNTIYF. The CDR3 DNA is TGTGCCAGCAGCTTATTGGGGGCGCGAGGAAACACCATATATTTT. The V call is TRBV7-9, the J call TRBJ1-3; possibly TRBD1 for D (6 bases). Trimming removed 2 bases from V and 4 bases from J, with 12 bases in between. This CDR3 has 15 amino acids. CDR1 is SEHNR and CDR2 is FQNEAQ in the germline V gene (reference sequence).

V and J are TRBV4-2 and TRBJ1-2; D remains unclear. The CDR3 is 14 residues long. Germline V gives CDR1 LGHNA, CDR2 YNFKEQ. Deletions cut 0 bases from V and 4 bases from J, with 9 bases between. CDR3 coding DNA: TGTGCCAGCAGCCAAGACAGTGGGCCCTATGGCTACACCTTC. It translates to CASSQDSGPYGYTF.

This clone was counted a single time. The chain employs TRBV13 and TRBJ2-7; D is perhaps TRBD1 (6 bases). CDR1 and CDR2 (germline): PRHDT, FYEKMQ (reference sequence). V gave up 6 bases and J gave up 0 bases, with 15 bases separating them. The CDR3 runs 15 residues. The CDR3 reads CASRPPQGSSYEQYF. CDR3 DNA: TGTGCCAGCAGACCGCCCCAGGGGAGCTCCTACGAGCAGTACTTC.

V gene TRBV11-2 combines with J gene TRBJ2-7, with D possibly being TRBD1 (6 bases). From germline, CDR1 is SGHAT and CDR2 FQNNGV. The V gene lost 3 bases and the J gene lost 0 bases, with 15 bases spanning the gap. The length of the CDR3 is 16 residues. CDR3 sequence: CASSFSPGQSSYEQYF. The CDR3 DNA reads TGTGCCAGCAGCTTCTCACCCGGACAGTCCTCCTACGAGCAGTACTTC.

The chain recombines TRBV15 with TRBJ1-6; D is perhaps TRBD1 (6 bases). The CDR3 runs to 17 residues. Germline V CDR1 and CDR2: LNHNV, YYDKDF (reference sequence). The V and J ends lost 4 bases and 0 bases respectively, with 13 bases between them. The CDR3: CATSTTGPSSYNSPLHF. For the CDR3, the DNA is TGTGCCACCAGCACCACAGGGCCGAGCTCCTATAATTCACCCCTCCACTTT.

The rearrangement links TRBV2 to TRBJ1-1, with TRBD1 identical over 7 bases. Per the germline V gene, CDR1 is SNHLY and CDR2 is FYNNEI. After removal of 6 bases from V and 11 bases from J, the junction contained 6 bases not matched to a gene. This CDR3 is 11 amino acids long. In DNA form, the CDR3 reads TGTGCCAGCAGCGCGGGACAGCACGCTTTCTTT. It codes for CASSAGQHAFF. The full variable domain, with the rest looked up from reference TRBV2 and TRBJ1-1, is EPEVTQTPSHQVTQMGQEVILRCVPISNHLYFYWYRQILGQKVEFLVSFYNNEISEKSEIFDDQFSVERPDGSNFTLKIRSTKLEDSAMYFCASSAGQHAFFGQGTRLTVV.

This chain uses TRBV5-4 with TRBJ1-1, with 10 bases fitting TRBD1. The CDR3 runs to 15 residues. Germline CDR1 is SGHNT and CDR2 is YYREEE (reference sequence). The V and J ends lost 6 bases and 7 bases, in that order; junction bases with no gene match: 12. CDR3 nucleotides: TGTGCCAGCAACCGCGGGGGGGGACAGGGGCTTGAAGCTTTCTTT. This sequence encodes CASNRGGGQGLEAFF.

The chain joins TRBV6-1 to TRBJ2-7; TRBD1 matches 8 bases. The CDR3 is 18 residues long. V shed 0 bases and J 0 bases; nucleotides not matched to a gene: 10. Germline loops: CDR1 MNHNS, CDR2 SASEGT. The CDR3 sequence: CASSEAGGTGFSSYEQYF. In DNA, the CDR3 is TGTGCCAGCAGTGAAGCGGGCGGGACAGGATTTTCCTCCTACGAGCAGTACTTC.

The rearrangement uses TRBV6-1 and TRBJ1-2, with unresolved D. This CDR3 has 12 amino acids. V was cut by 4 bases and J by 5 bases, with 8 bases left in between. Germline V CDR1 and CDR2: MNHNS, SASEGT. For the CDR3, the DNA is TGTGCCAGCAGTGTTAGAGGGTATGGCTACACCTTC. This codes for CASSVRGYGYTF.

This rearrangement joins TRBV19 to TRBJ1-4; TRBD1 is a possible D gene (5 bases). Germline values: CDR1 LNHDA, CDR2 SQIVND (reference sequence). V shed 3 bases and J shed 4 bases, with 9 bases lying between them. The CDR3 totals 14 residues. The CDR3 here is CASSIDRYNEKLFF. The CDR3 DNA follows: TGTGCCAGTAGTATTGACAGATATAATGAAAAACTGTTTTTT.

This chain links TRBV28 with TRBJ2-4, with TRBD1 matching 10 bases. The J segment lost 8 bases and the V segment lost 6 bases, leaving 10 bases of the junction unmatched. Germline loops: CDR1 MDHEN, CDR2 SYDVKM. The CDR3 spans 15 residues. In DNA, the CDR3 is TGTGCCAGCAGCCCGGGACAGGGGCTTCAGGACATTCAGTACTTC. It translates to CASSPGQGLQDIQYF.